The following is a T cell receptor beta chain sequence with its context. In the original processing: Scientists estimated how many nucleated cells there were by amplifying reference gene primers. The protocol was immunoSEQ multiplex PCR, while the TCRdb copy is restricted to in-frame clones and leaves out a portion. Clone size and the V and J calls come from that table; the DNA yielded D and trimming. The sample carries fewer than 40,000 clones, about four fifths recorded once. The data were taken from a study of blood T cell repertoires in COVID-19. The overall study: The United States, Italy and Spain provided the acute and convalescent COVID-19 samples. T cells, B-cell-depleted T cells, or PBMCs provided the cDNA or gDNA that served as material.

The TCR sequence derives from a man aged 65 to 85 with acute or convalescent COVID-19. The material sequenced was peripheral blood.

The CDR3 coding sequence is TGCAGCGTTGAAGACTGGACTCTTAGCTCTGGAAACACCATATATTTT. Encoded protein: CSVEDWTLSSGNTIYF. This chain joins TRBV29-1 and TRBJ1-3, with no clear D. The V end was cut by 0 bases, the J end by 0 bases, with 12 bases between. This CDR3 contains 16 residues. CDR1 and CDR2 (germline): SQVTM, ANQGSEA.